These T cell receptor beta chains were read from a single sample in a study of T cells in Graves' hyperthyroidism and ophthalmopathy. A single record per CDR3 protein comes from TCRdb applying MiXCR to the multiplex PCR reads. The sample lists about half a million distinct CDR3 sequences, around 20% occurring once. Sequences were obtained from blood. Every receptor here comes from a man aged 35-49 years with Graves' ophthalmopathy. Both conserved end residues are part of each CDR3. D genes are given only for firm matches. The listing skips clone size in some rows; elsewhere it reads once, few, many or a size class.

CDR3aa: CATSFWAGYGYTF
CDR3nt: TGTGCCACCAGCTTTTGGGCCGGCTATGGCTACACCTTC
j_gene: TRBJ1-2
d_gene: -
v_gene: TRBV11-2
abundance: -

CDR3aa: CASSEIPGGPFGYTF
CDR3nt: TGTGCCAGCAGTGAAATCCCAGGGGGCCCTTTCGGCTACACCTTC
j_gene: TRBJ1-2
d_gene: TRBD1
v_gene: TRBV2
abundance: few

CDR3aa: CASSLTGGYGIQYF
CDR3nt: TGTGCCAGCAGCTTGACAGGGGGCTACGGCATTCAGTACTTC
j_gene: TRBJ2-4
d_gene: TRBD1
v_gene: TRBV5-5
abundance: few

CDR3aa: CASSFGTVQQYF
CDR3nt: TGCGCCAGCAGCTTCGGGACCGTTCAACAGTACTTC
j_gene: TRBJ2-5
d_gene: -
v_gene: TRBV5-1
abundance: -

CDR3aa: CSAPGQMNTEAFF
CDR3nt: TGCAGCGCTCCCGGACAGATGAACACTGAAGCTTTCTTT
j_gene: TRBJ1-1
d_gene: -
v_gene: TRBV29-1
abundance: -

CDR3aa: CAISIGPGAGEQYF
CDR3nt: TGTGCCATTAGTATAGGGCCAGGAGCGGGGGAGCAGTACTTC
j_gene: TRBJ2-7
d_gene: TRBD2
v_gene: TRBV19
abundance: -

CDR3aa: CASSFIWTGSSYNSPLHF
CDR3nt: TGTGCCAGCAGCTTCATTTGGACAGGAAGCTCCTATAATTCACCCCTCCACTTT
j_gene: TRBJ1-6
d_gene: TRBD1
v_gene: TRBV5-5
abundance: -

CDR3aa: CSARDLGTRLHTPGREQFF
CDR3nt: TGCAGTGCTAGAGATCTCGGGACTAGGCTCCACACCCCGGGACGTGAGCAGTTCTTC
j_gene: TRBJ2-1
d_gene: TRBD2
v_gene: TRBV20-1
abundance: many

CDR3aa: CASSQARPRGNEQFF
CDR3nt: TGTGCCAGCAGCCAAGCCCGTCCTCGGGGCAATGAGCAGTTCTTC
j_gene: TRBJ2-1
d_gene: -
v_gene: TRBV3-1
abundance: few

CDR3aa: CASSLYLGGRTTDTQYF
CDR3nt: TGCGCCAGCAGCTTGTACTTGGGCGGGAGGACCACAGATACGCAGTATTTT
j_gene: TRBJ2-3
d_gene: TRBD2
v_gene: TRBV5-1
abundance: many

CDR3aa: CASSAPDSNYGYTF
CDR3nt: TGTGCCAGTTCTGCCCCAGATTCTAACTATGGCTACACCTTC
j_gene: TRBJ1-2
d_gene: -
v_gene: TRBV6-1
abundance: -

CDR3aa: CASSQEWNTGELFF
CDR3nt: TGTGCCAGCAGCCAAGAATGGAACACCGGGGAGCTGTTTTTT
j_gene: TRBJ2-2
d_gene: -
v_gene: TRBV3-1
abundance: many

CDR3aa: CASSLTGLAGGRETQYF
CDR3nt: TGCGCCAGCAGCTTGACAGGACTAGCGGGAGGTAGGGAGACCCAGTACTTC
j_gene: TRBJ2-5
d_gene: TRBD2
v_gene: TRBV5-1
abundance: -

CDR3aa: CASGVGNIQYF
CDR3nt: TGTGCCAGCGGGGTGGGAAACATTCAGTACTTC
j_gene: TRBJ2-4
d_gene: -
v_gene: TRBV28
abundance: few

CDR3aa: CSARDRWTSGRAFNEQYF
CDR3nt: TGCAGTGCTAGAGATCGTTGGACTAGCGGGAGGGCCTTCAACGAGCAGTACTTC
j_gene: TRBJ2-7
d_gene: TRBD2
v_gene: TRBV20-1
abundance: -

CDR3aa: CASWSGNQPQHF
CDR3nt: TGTGCCAGTTGGAGTGGCAATCAGCCCCAGCATTTT
j_gene: TRBJ1-5
d_gene: -
v_gene: TRBV6-1
abundance: few

CDR3aa: CSARASALKTQYF
CDR3nt: TGCAGTGCTAGAGCTAGCGCCTTGAAGACCCAGTACTTC
j_gene: TRBJ2-5
d_gene: -
v_gene: TRBV20-1
abundance: few

CDR3aa: CASSWDRGDSDTQYF
CDR3nt: TGTGCCAGCAGTTGGGACAGGGGGGATTCGGATACGCAGTATTTT
j_gene: TRBJ2-3
d_gene: TRBD1
v_gene: TRBV6-9
abundance: few

CDR3aa: CASSTRQGWTLHTEAFF
CDR3nt: TGTGCCAGCAGTACTAGACAGGGTTGGACATTACACACTGAAGCTTTCTTT
j_gene: TRBJ1-1
d_gene: TRBD1
v_gene: TRBV28
abundance: few

CDR3aa: CAISEPTQNEKLFF
CDR3nt: TGTGCCATCAGTGAGCCCACCCAAAATGAAAAACTGTTTTTT
j_gene: TRBJ1-4
d_gene: -
v_gene: TRBV10-3
abundance: -

CDR3aa: CASSITESGHGYTF
CDR3nt: TGTGCCAGTAGTATTACGGAATCGGGGCATGGCTACACCTTC
j_gene: TRBJ1-2
d_gene: -
v_gene: TRBV19
abundance: few

CDR3aa: CASSARTVLYGYTF
CDR3nt: TGTGCCAGCAGTGCACGGACAGTGCTGTATGGCTACACCTTC
j_gene: TRBJ1-2
d_gene: -
v_gene: TRBV12-3/TRBV12-4
abundance: -

CDR3aa: CASSKTSGGFYTDTQYF
CDR3nt: TGTGCCAGCAGTAAGACTAGCGGGGGGTTCTACACAGATACGCAGTATTTT
j_gene: TRBJ2-3
d_gene: TRBD2
v_gene: TRBV12-3/TRBV12-4
abundance: -

CDR3aa: CATSKRQGIRNQPQHF
CDR3nt: TGTGCCACCAGTAAACGACAGGGGATTAGGAATCAGCCCCAGCATTTT
j_gene: TRBJ1-5
d_gene: TRBD1
v_gene: TRBV24-1
abundance: few

CDR3aa: CASSLPLPGQSSYNEQFF
CDR3nt: TGCGCCAGCAGTCTGCCCCTGCCTGGCCAAAGCTCCTACAATGAGCAGTTCTTC
j_gene: TRBJ2-1
d_gene: -
v_gene: TRBV5-1
abundance: few

CDR3aa: CASSLEALGLAGDEQYF
CDR3nt: TGTGCCAGCAGCTTAGAGGCGCTGGGACTAGCGGGAGACGAGCAGTACTTC
j_gene: TRBJ2-7
d_gene: TRBD2
v_gene: TRBV7-2
abundance: many

CDR3aa: CASSSPEVRFQPQHF
CDR3nt: TGTGCCAGCAGTTCCCCTGAAGTTCGGTTTCAGCCCCAGCATTTT
j_gene: TRBJ1-5
d_gene: -
v_gene: TRBV28
abundance: many

CDR3aa: CATSDSGTYNNEQFF
CDR3nt: TGTGCCACCAGTGATTCCGGGACCTACAACAATGAGCAGTTCTTC
j_gene: TRBJ2-1
d_gene: -
v_gene: TRBV24-1
abundance: -

CDR3aa: CASSLDRKDQPQHF
CDR3nt: TGTGCCAGCAGCTTAGACAGGAAAGATCAGCCCCAGCATTTT
j_gene: TRBJ1-5
d_gene: -
v_gene: TRBV7-9
abundance: few

CDR3aa: CSARGGRDNKNIQYF
CDR3nt: TGCAGTGCTAGAGGCGGCCGGGATAACAAAAACATTCAGTACTTC
j_gene: TRBJ2-4
d_gene: -
v_gene: TRBV20-1
abundance: once

CDR3aa: CSSSREGGNTIYF
CDR3nt: TGTTCCAGCAGCCGAGAGGGGGGAAACACCATATATTTT
j_gene: TRBJ1-3
d_gene: -
v_gene: TRBV7-9
abundance: -

CDR3aa: CATSDPTSGRASGEETQYF
CDR3nt: TGTGCCACCAGTGATCCGACTAGCGGGAGGGCCTCCGGGGAAGAGACCCAGTACTTC
j_gene: TRBJ2-5
d_gene: TRBD2
v_gene: TRBV24-1
abundance: -

CDR3aa: CASRLGAANEKLFF
CDR3nt: TGTGCCAGCAGGCTTGGGGCAGCGAATGAAAAACTGTTTTTT
j_gene: TRBJ1-4
d_gene: -
v_gene: TRBV11-2
abundance: -

CDR3aa: CASSEGLAGTQETQYF
CDR3nt: TGTGCCAGCAGCGAGGGACTAGCCGGAACACAAGAGACCCAGTACTTC
j_gene: TRBJ2-5
d_gene: TRBD2
v_gene: TRBV9
abundance: -

CDR3aa: CASSLDGRGDNQPQHF
CDR3nt: TGTGCCAGCAGCTTAGACGGGAGGGGTGACAATCAGCCCCAGCATTTT
j_gene: TRBJ1-5
d_gene: -
v_gene: TRBV7-9
abundance: few

CDR3aa: CASSMTPSYEQYF
CDR3nt: TGTGCCAGCAGTATGACTCCCTCCTACGAGCAGTACTTC
j_gene: TRBJ2-7
d_gene: -
v_gene: TRBV27
abundance: many

CDR3aa: CASSLEVTGHGYTF
CDR3nt: TGCGCCAGCAGCTTGGAGGTAACAGGGCATGGCTACACCTTC
j_gene: TRBJ1-2
d_gene: -
v_gene: TRBV5-1
abundance: many

CDR3aa: CASSITLNTEAFF
CDR3nt: TGTGCCAGTAGTATTACACTGAACACTGAAGCTTTCTTT
j_gene: TRBJ1-1
d_gene: -
v_gene: TRBV19
abundance: few

CDR3aa: CASSPNSGRVVEQYF
CDR3nt: TGTGCCAGCAGTCCCAATAGCGGGAGGGTAGTCGAGCAGTACTTC
j_gene: TRBJ2-7
d_gene: TRBD2
v_gene: TRBV28
abundance: many

CDR3aa: CASRGGGVNQPQHF
CDR3nt: TGTGCCAGCAGGGGAGGGGGAGTCAATCAGCCCCAGCATTTT
j_gene: TRBJ1-5
d_gene: -
v_gene: TRBV2
abundance: -

CDR3aa: CASSLVGQGNSKNIQYF
CDR3nt: TGTGCCAGCAGCTTAGTTGGACAGGGTAATTCCAAAAACATTCAGTACTTC
j_gene: TRBJ2-4
d_gene: TRBD1
v_gene: TRBV7-2
abundance: few

CDR3aa: CASRAPLANNEQFF
CDR3nt: TGTGCCAGCCGAGCGCCTTTAGCAAACAATGAGCAGTTCTTC
j_gene: TRBJ2-1
d_gene: -
v_gene: TRBV6-1
abundance: -